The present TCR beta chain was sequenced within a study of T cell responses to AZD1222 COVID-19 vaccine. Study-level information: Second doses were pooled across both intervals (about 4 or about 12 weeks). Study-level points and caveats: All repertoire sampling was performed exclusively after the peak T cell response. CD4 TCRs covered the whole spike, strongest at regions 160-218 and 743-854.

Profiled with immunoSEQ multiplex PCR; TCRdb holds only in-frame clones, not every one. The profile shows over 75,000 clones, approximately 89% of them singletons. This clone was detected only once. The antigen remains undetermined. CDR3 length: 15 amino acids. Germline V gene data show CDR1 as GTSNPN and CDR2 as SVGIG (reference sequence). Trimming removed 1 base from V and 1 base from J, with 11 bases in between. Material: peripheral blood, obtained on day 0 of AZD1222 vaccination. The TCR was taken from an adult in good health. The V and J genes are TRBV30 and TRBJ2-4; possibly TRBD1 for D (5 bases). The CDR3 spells CAWSGRVGAKNIQYF. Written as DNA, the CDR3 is TGTGCCTGGAGTGGCAGGGTAGGGGCCAAAAACATTCAGTACTTC.